One sample yielded the 15 T cell receptor beta chains listed below, sequenced in a study of control samples from healthy donors and cancer patients (dated by TCRdb to the early 2020s). The library was made by the immunoSEQ multiplex PCR assay. Entries here come from immuneACCESS through TCRdb and include only in-frame sequences with V and J called. Some clones fail to appear in such tables; in the studies checked, an unresolved V gene covers under half of the shortfall, and the cause of the remainder is unknown. The sample data list more than 150,000 clones, and roughly 91% of these were observed just once. The ten largest clones represent roughly 1.6% of the sample. The sequenced sample was blood. These receptors all come from a young man in good health.

The chain couples TRBV7-3 to TRBJ1-5, with D unclear. From germline, CDR1 is SGHTA and CDR2 FQGTGA. The CDR3 runs 13 residues. With 2 bases removed from V and 7 bases from J, the gap between germline ends came to 9 bases. The CDR3 sequence is CASSLGIQQPQHF. DNA of the CDR3: TGTGCCAGCAGCTTAGGTATTCAACAGCCCCAGCATTTT. The complete variable domain, with remaining parts taken from reference TRBV7-3 and TRBJ1-5, reads GAGVSQTPSNKVTEKGKYVELRCDPISGHTALYWYRQSLGQGPEFLIYFQGTGAADDSGLPNDRFFAVRPEGSVSTLKIQRTERGDSAVYLCASSLGIQQPQHFGDGTRLSIL.

The chain joins TRBV3-1 (or the pseudogene TRBV3-2) to TRBJ2-4; D is unresolved. V lost 1 base and J 1 base, leaving 17 bases between the germline ends. The CDR3 loop spans 18 amino acids. CDR1 is LGHDT, CDR2 YNNKEL, per germline (reference sequence). Here the CDR3 DNA reads TGTGCCAGCAGCCAAGCGGCCCCCCCTGGGGTGGCCAAAAACATTCAGTACTTC. Its protein product is CASSQAAPPGVAKNIQYF.

A single count supports this clone. The chain employs TRBV11-3 and TRBJ2-3; 14 bases match TRBD2. The trim removed 5 bases at V and 0 bases at J, leaving 13 bases unmatched. The CDR3 spans 20 residues. Germline V CDR1 and CDR2: SGHNT, YENEEA. The CDR3 reads CASSGEMGLAGALSTDTQYF. DNA of the CDR3: TGTGCCAGCAGCGGAGAGATGGGACTAGCGGGGGCCTTAAGCACAGATACGCAGTATTTT.

The rearrangement links TRBV18 to TRBJ1-2, with 8 bases identical to TRBD1. Germline CDR1 KGHSH, CDR2 LQKENI. J was trimmed by 2 bases and V by 6 bases; bases with no gene match: 8. The CDR3 runs 15 residues. The CDR3 DNA is TGTGCCAGCTCCCCGGGACAGGCGTCCAACTATGGCTACACCTTC. Translated, it gives CASSPGQASNYGYTF.

J is TRBJ2-5 and V is TRBV9; TRBD2 matches 9 bases. Trimming at V came to 0 bases and at J to 4 bases, leaving 4 bases not matched to a gene. This CDR3 region has 15 residues. Germline CDR1 is SGDLS and CDR2 is YYNGEE. The CDR3 nucleotides read TGTGCCAGCAGCGTAGGCCTAGCGGGGAGAGAGACCCAGTACTTC. Its protein product is CASSVGLAGRETQYF.

V gene TRBV7-2 combines with J gene TRBJ2-7; 10 bases agree with TRBD2. The CDR3 totals 15 residues. CDR1 is SGHTA and CDR2 is FQGNSA in the germline V gene. V lost 3 bases, J lost 7 bases, and 9 bases stayed unmatched. The CDR3 coding sequence is TGTGCCAGCAGCTTCCGAGCGGGGGGGCATGGTGAGCAGTACTTC. This gives the protein CASSFRAGGHGEQYF.

V is TRBV10-2 and J is TRBJ2-5, with D perhaps given as TRBD1 or TRBD2 (6 bases each). This CDR3 has 15 residues. The germline gives CDR1 WSHSY, CDR2 SAAADI. The V gene lost 0 bases and the J gene lost 3 bases, with 11 bases spanning the gap. Written as DNA, the CDR3 is TGCGCCAGCAGTGAGTCTAGGGGGGTCGAAGAGACCCAGTACTTC. It yields the protein CASSESRGVEETQYF.

The chain links TRBV28 to TRBJ1-2; tentative D call: TRBD1 (6 bases). CDR1 is MDHEN and CDR2 is SYDVKM in the germline V gene. The CDR3 has 15 amino acids. V was trimmed by 7 bases and J by 8 bases, leaving 23 bases between them. In DNA form, the CDR3 reads TGTGCCAGCAAAGTGGGATCCGGGGGGCGGGAGGGCTACACCTTC. Translation gives CASKVGSGGREGYTF.

The genes are TRBV6-5 and TRBJ2-1, with unresolved D. V dropped 2 bases and J dropped 0 bases, with 11 bases sitting between them. The CDR3 totals 16 residues. Germline V CDR1 and CDR2: MNHEY, SVGAGI. CDR3 protein: CASSYNSGFSYNEQFF. In DNA form, the CDR3 reads TGTGCCAGCAGTTACAATTCAGGCTTCTCCTACAATGAGCAGTTCTTC.

This clone was counted a few times. The V call is TRBV2, the J call TRBJ2-1; TRBD2 might be the D (6 bases). CDR3 length equals 15 residues. CDR1 and CDR2 (germline): SNHLY, FYNNEI. Trimming pared 6 bases from V and 4 bases from J, leaving 16 bases between. In DNA form, the CDR3 reads TGTGCCAGCAGAGATCTTGGGGGGACTTACAATGAGCAGTTCTTC. Protein sequence: CASRDLGGTYNEQFF.

The V and J genes are TRBV2 and TRBJ2-5, with 7 positions matching TRBD1. Germline V gene lookup returns CDR1 SNHLY and CDR2 FYNNEI. Unmatched junction bases numbered 6, after V lost 5 bases and J lost 0 bases. CDR3 length: 15 residues. The CDR3 is CASSKARGYQETQYF. Written as DNA, the CDR3 is TGTGCCAGCAGTAAGGCCAGGGGGTACCAAGAGACCCAGTACTTC.

The V gene is TRBV2, the J gene TRBJ1-4; TRBD1 is a possible D gene (5 bases). The CDR3 covers 13 residues. CDR1 and CDR2 from the germline V gene are SNHLY and FYNNEI. The V gene lost 4 bases and the J gene lost 8 bases, with 11 bases spanning the gap. CDR3 in DNA: TGTGCCAGCAGTGGGGGGGTTGGGGAAAAACTGTTTTTT. Protein sequence: CASSGGVGEKLFF.

The chain is built from TRBV21-1 and TRBJ2-7; TRBD1 was called by the table and not checked on the DNA. TRBV21-1 is an annotated pseudogene. CDR3 length: 16 residues. CDR3 sequence: CASSKVSYPQGYEQYF. The CDR3 DNA sequence: TGTGCCAGCAGCAAAGTAAGCTATCCACAGGGCTACGAGCAGTACTTC.

The V gene is TRBV30, the J gene TRBJ1-5; D not resolved. CDR3 length equals 13 residues. V dropped 1 base and J dropped 4 bases, with 8 bases sitting between them. Per the germline V gene, CDR1 is GTSNPN and CDR2 is SVGIG (reference sequence). CDR3 in amino acids: CAWSAGSNQPQHF. As DNA, the CDR3 is TGTGCCTGGAGTGCTGGGTCTAATCAGCCCCAGCATTTT.

The chain combines TRBV5-8 with TRBJ1-1; unclear D gene. Deletions cut 4 bases from V and 0 bases from J, with 10 bases between. Germline V gene lookup returns CDR1 SGHTS and CDR2 YDEGEE. CDR3 size: 14 residues. CDR3 region: CASSLGWMNTEAFF. The CDR3 DNA sequence: TGTGCCAGCAGCCTCGGGTGGATGAACACTGAAGCTTTCTTT.